These 3 T cell receptor beta chains came from one sample sequenced in a study of shared clonotypes between healthy human individuals. Assay used: immunoSEQ multiplex PCR; TCRdb lists only in-frame clones, some missing. The sample gives more than 550,000 clones, less than 95% of which show up once; 34% is in the top ten. The specimen was memory CD8+ T cells from PBMCs. Subset specified: CD45RO+ cells pooled with CCR7-negative TemRA cells. These TCRs come from a man aged 18 to 29 in good health. Some clones in this sample may be carry-over from other donors' samples.

The chain couples TRBV5-1 to TRBJ2-1, with 9 positions matching TRBD1. The CDR3 extends over 15 amino acids. With 4 bases clipped from V and 8 bases from J, the junction kept 10 bases outside the gene matches. Per the germline V gene, CDR1 is SGHRS and CDR2 is YFSETQ. The CDR3 here is CASSGATGGIDEQFF. CDR3 in DNA: TGCGCCAGCAGCGGCGCGACAGGGGGGATCGATGAGCAGTTCTTC.

This chain links TRBV19 with TRBJ1-5; possible D gene TRBD1, 5 bases. The CDR3 contains 13 residues. V was cut by 5 bases and J by 4 bases, with 9 bases left in between. CDR1 is LNHDA and CDR2 is SQIVND in the germline V gene (reference sequence). The CDR3 nucleotides are TGTGCCAGTAGTGGGGCACGGAATCAGCCCCAGCATTTT. Its protein is CASSGARNQPQHF.

V usage is TRBV6-5 and J usage is TRBJ2-1; the match to TRBD2 covers 7 bases. With V trimmed by 0 bases and J by 7 bases, 6 bases remained unmatched. CDR3 length equals 15 residues. Germline V gives CDR1 MNHEY, CDR2 SVGAGI. CDR3 sequence: CASSYSGPGGNEQFF. CDR3 nucleotides: TGTGCCAGCAGTTACTCGGGCCCGGGGGGAAATGAGCAGTTCTTC.